These 5 T cell receptor beta chains share one sample of origin, sequenced in a study of cytomegalovirus exposure and HLA in healthy donors. Amplification used 60 Vbeta primers and 13 Jbeta primers. Profiled with immunoSEQ multiplex PCR; TCRdb holds only in-frame clones, not every one. The profile shows about 160,000 clones, over 80% of them singletons. The sequenced sample was PBMCs. The source of these receptors is a boy between 2 and 10 years old in good health and CMV-seronegative.

The chain links TRBV9 to TRBJ2-5; 7 nucleotides match TRBD2. This CDR3 spans 14 amino acids. The germline V gene encodes CDR1 SGDLS and CDR2 YYNGEE. J lost 2 bases, V lost 2 bases, and 3 bases had no gene match. The CDR3 bases are TGTGCCAGCAGCGTGGGGGAGGGGCAAGAGACCCAGTACTTC. Translating it yields CASSVGEGQETQYF.

This chain joins TRBV6-5 and TRBJ1-6, with 7 bases aligning to TRBD1. The V gene end was trimmed by 6 bases and the J gene end by 10 bases; junction bases not matched to a gene: 9. The germline V gene has CDR1 MNHEY and CDR2 SVGAGI. The CDR3 runs 14 residues. As DNA, the CDR3 is TGTGCCAGCAGAACGACAGGGTTGAGGTCACCCCTCCACTTT. Its translation is CASRTTGLRSPLHF.

V gene TRBV7-3 combines with J gene TRBJ2-5, with 9 bases identical to TRBD2. The junction had 0 bases not matched to a gene; V was cut back by 1 base and J by 0 bases. Germline V gene sequence: CDR1 SGHTA, CDR2 FQGTGA. CDR3 length equals 15 residues. The CDR3 DNA is TGTGCCAGCAGCTTAAGCGGGGGGGACCAAGAGACCCAGTACTTC. Its translation is CASSLSGGDQETQYF.

This CDR3 reads CASSPSTSLGHEQFF. The CDR3 nucleotides are TGTGCCAGCAGCCCGTCGACTAGTTTAGGACATGAGCAGTTCTTC. The rearrangement uses TRBV9 and TRBJ2-1; tentatively, D is TRBD2 (6 bases). The CDR3 runs 15 residues. Trimming pared 4 bases from V and 8 bases from J, leaving 19 bases between. The germline V gene encodes CDR1 SGDLS and CDR2 YYNGEE.

This clone appeared a few times. Distinct nucleotide sequences in the sample also encode this CDR3. The V call is TRBV19, the J call TRBJ2-2; TRBD2 is a possible D gene (6 bases). CDR1 and CDR2 (germline): LNHDA, SQIVND (reference sequence). This CDR3 comprises 14 residues. Between the trimmed V and J ends, which lost 3 bases and 2 bases, there was a span of 7 bases. CDR3 DNA sequence: TGTGCCAGTAGTATCGCGGGAAACACCGGGGAGCTGTTTTTT. It yields the protein CASSIAGNTGELFF.